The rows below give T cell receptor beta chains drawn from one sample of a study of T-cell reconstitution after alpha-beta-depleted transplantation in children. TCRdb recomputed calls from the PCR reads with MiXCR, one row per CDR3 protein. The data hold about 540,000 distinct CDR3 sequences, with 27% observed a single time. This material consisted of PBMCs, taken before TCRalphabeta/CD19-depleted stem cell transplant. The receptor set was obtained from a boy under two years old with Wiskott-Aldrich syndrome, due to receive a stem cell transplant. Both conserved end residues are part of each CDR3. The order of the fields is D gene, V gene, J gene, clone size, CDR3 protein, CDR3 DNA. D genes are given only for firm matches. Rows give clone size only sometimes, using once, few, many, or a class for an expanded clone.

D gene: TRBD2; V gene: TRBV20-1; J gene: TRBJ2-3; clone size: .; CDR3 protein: CSASRSGDTQYF; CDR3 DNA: TGCAGTGCTAGTCGTAGCGGGGATACGCAGTATTTT
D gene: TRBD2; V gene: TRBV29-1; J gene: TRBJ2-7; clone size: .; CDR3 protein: CSVRRTSSYEQYF; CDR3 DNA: TGCAGCGTGAGAAGGACTAGCAGCTACGAGCAGTACTTC
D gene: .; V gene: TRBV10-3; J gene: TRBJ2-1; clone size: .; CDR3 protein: CATNSLNEQFF; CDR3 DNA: TGTGCCACCAATAGCCTCAATGAGCAGTTCTTC
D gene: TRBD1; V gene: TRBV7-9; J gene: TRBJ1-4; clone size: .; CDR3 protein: CASSSTRDRGNEKLFF; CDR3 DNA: TGTGCCAGCAGCTCGACAAGAGACAGGGGGAATGAAAAACTGTTTTTT
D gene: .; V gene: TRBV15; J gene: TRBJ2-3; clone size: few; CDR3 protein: CATSRGSAVPDTQYF; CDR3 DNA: TGTGCCACCAGTCGGGGGTCCGCCGTTCCGGATACGCAGTATTTT
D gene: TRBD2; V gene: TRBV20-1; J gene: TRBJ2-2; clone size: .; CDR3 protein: CSASTSGVSNTGELFF; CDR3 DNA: TGCAGTGCTTCGACTAGCGGGGTTTCGAACACCGGGGAGCTGTTTTTT
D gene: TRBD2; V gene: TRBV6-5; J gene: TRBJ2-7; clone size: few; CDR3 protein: CASSYREGPYEQYF; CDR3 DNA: TGTGCCAGCAGTTACCGGGAGGGCCCCTACGAGCAGTACTTC
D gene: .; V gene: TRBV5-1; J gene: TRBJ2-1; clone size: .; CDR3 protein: CASSALQQGGLNEQFF; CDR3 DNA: TGCGCCAGCAGCGCCCTGCAACAGGGGGGACTAAATGAGCAGTTCTTC
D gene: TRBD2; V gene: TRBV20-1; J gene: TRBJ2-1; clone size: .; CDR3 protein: CSALSGRGLNEQFF; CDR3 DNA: TGCAGTGCTCTTAGCGGGAGGGGTCTCAATGAGCAGTTCTTC
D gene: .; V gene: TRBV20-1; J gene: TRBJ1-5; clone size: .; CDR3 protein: CSARGGGGSNQPQHF; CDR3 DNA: TGCAGTGCTAGAGGAGGGGGGGGTTCCAATCAGCCCCAGCATTTT
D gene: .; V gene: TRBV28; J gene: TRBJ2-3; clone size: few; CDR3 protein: CAARPFLSTDTQYF; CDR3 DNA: TGTGCCGCGCGACCTTTCCTTAGCACAGATACGCAGTATTTT
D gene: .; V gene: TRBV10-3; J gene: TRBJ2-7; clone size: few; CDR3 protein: CAIRDGSSYEQYF; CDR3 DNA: TGTGCCATCAGAGACGGGAGCTCCTACGAGCAGTACTTC
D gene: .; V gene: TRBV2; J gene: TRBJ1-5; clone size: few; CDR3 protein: CASSLRHLPQHF; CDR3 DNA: TGTGCCAGCAGTCTCCGACATCTTCCCCAGCATTTT
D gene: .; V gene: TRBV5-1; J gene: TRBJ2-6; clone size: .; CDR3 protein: CASSETSSGANVLTF; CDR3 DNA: TGCGCCAGCAGCGAGACTAGCTCTGGGGCCAACGTCCTGACTTTC
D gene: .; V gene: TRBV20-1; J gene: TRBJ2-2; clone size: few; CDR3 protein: CSARDRERTGELFF; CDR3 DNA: TGCAGTGCTAGAGACAGGGAACGGACCGGGGAGCTGTTTTTT
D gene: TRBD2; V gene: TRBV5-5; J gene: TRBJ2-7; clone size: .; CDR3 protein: CASSLTSGMIEQYF; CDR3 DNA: TGTGCCAGCAGCCTAACTAGCGGGATGATCGAGCAGTACTTC
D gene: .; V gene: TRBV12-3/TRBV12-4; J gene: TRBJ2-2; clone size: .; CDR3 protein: CASSQRTGPSTGELFF; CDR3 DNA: TGTGCCAGCAGTCAAAGGACCGGGCCGAGCACCGGGGAGCTGTTTTTT
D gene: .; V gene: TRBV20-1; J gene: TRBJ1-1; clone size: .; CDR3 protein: CSANGGVYTEAFF; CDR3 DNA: TGCAGTGCTAATGGTGGGGTGTACACTGAAGCTTTCTTT
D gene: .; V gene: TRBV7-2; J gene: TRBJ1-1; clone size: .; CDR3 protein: CASSLRAFTEAFF; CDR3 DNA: TGTGCCAGCAGCTTGCGGGCTTTCACTGAAGCTTTCTTT
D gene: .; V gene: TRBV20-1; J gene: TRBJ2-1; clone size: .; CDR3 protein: CSARSLRGSNEQFF; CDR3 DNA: TGCAGTGCTAGATCTCTGCGTGGAAGCAATGAGCAGTTCTTC
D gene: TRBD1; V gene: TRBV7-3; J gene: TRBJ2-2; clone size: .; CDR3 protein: CASSFTGGKNTGELFF; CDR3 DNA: TGTGCCAGCAGCTTCACAGGGGGGAAGAACACCGGGGAGCTGTTTTTT
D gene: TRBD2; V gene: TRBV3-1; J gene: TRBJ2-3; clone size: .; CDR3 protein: CASSRRVGGLKDTQYF; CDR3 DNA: TGTGCCAGCAGCCGACGAGTGGGAGGGCTAAAAGATACGCAGTATTTT
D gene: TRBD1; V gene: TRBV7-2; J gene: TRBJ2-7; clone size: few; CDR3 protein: CASSLRDRDPHEQYF; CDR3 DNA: TGTGCCAGCAGCTTAAGAGACAGGGACCCACACGAGCAGTACTTC
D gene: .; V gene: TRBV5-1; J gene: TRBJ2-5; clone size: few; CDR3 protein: CASSLGRVGAETQYF; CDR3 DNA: TGCGCCAGCAGCTTGGGGCGGGTAGGAGCAGAGACCCAGTACTTC
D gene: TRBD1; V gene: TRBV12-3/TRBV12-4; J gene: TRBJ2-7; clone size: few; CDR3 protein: CASRMTGGGYEQYF; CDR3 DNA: TGTGCCAGCCGAATGACAGGGGGCGGGTACGAGCAGTACTTC
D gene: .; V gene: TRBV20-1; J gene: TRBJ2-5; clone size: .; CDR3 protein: CSARDLQALEGTQYF; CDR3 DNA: TGCAGTGCTAGAGATCTACAGGCCCTGGAGGGGACCCAGTACTTC
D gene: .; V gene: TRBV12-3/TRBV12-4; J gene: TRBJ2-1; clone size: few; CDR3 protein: CASSLTGSRDNEQFF; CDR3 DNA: TGTGCCAGCAGCTTAACAGGGAGTAGGGACAATGAGCAGTTCTTC
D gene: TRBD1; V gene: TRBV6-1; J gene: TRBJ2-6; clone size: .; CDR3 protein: CASSPGQGVGANVLTF; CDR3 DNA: TGTGCCAGCAGCCCCGGACAGGGAGTTGGGGCCAACGTCCTGACTTTC
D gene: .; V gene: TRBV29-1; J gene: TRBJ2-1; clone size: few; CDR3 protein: CGPTRGKFRGHNSEQFF; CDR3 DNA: TGCGGACCGACTCGCGGGAAGTTCCGTGGGCACAACAGTGAGCAGTTCTTC
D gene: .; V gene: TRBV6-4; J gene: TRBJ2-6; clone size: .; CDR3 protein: CATGPTSGANVLTF; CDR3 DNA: TGTGCTACTGGACCAACCTCTGGGGCCAACGTCCTGACTTTC
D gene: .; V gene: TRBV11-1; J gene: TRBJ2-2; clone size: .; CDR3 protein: CASEPQDYTGELFF; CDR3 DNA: TGTGCCAGCGAGCCACAGGATTACACCGGGGAGCTGTTTTTT
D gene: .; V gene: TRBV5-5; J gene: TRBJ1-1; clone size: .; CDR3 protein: CASSLVHNMNTEAFF; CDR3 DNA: TGTGCCAGCAGCTTAGTCCACAACATGAACACTGAAGCTTTCTTT
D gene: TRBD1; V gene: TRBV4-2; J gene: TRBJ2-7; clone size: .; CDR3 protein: CASSQGGQGRYEQYF; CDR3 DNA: TGTGCCAGCAGCCAAGGGGGACAGGGGCGCTACGAGCAGTACTTC
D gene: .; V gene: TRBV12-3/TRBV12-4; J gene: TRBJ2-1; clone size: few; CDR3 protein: CASSQRASARNEQFF; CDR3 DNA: TGTGCCAGCAGTCAAAGGGCTAGCGCCCGAAATGAGCAGTTCTTC
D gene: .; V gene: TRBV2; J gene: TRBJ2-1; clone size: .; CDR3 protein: CASQEAVTYNEQFF; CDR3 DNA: TGTGCCAGCCAAGAAGCGGTTACCTACAATGAGCAGTTCTTC
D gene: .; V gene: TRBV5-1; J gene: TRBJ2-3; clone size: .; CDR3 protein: CASTYTGHRTDTQYF; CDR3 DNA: TGCGCCAGCACCTATACGGGACACCGCACAGATACGCAGTATTTT
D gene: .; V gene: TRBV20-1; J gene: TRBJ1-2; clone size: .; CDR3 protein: CSARGDSLKGYTF; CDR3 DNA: TGCAGTGCTAGAGGTGACAGTCTTAAGGGCTACACCTTC
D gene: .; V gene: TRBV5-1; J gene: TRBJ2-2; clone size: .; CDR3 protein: CASSFRGYPGELFF; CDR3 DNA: TGCGCCAGCAGCTTCAGGGGTTACCCCGGGGAGCTGTTTTTT
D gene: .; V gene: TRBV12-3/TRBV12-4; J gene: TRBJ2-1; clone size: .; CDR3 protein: CASSFPPSPEQFF; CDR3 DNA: TGTGCCAGCAGTTTTCCCCCAAGTCCTGAGCAGTTCTTC
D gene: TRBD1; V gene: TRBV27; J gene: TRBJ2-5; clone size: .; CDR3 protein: CASSPWDRETQYF; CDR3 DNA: TGTGCCAGCAGTCCTTGGGACAGGGAGACCCAGTACTTC
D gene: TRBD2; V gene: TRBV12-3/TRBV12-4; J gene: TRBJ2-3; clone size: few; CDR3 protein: CASSFTSGPTDTQYF; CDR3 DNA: TGTGCCAGCAGTTTCACTAGCGGGCCCACAGATACGCAGTATTTT
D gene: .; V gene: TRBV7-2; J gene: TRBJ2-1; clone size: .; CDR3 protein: CASSLDASGGEQFF; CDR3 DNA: TGTGCCAGCAGCTTAGACGCCAGCGGTGGTGAGCAGTTCTTC